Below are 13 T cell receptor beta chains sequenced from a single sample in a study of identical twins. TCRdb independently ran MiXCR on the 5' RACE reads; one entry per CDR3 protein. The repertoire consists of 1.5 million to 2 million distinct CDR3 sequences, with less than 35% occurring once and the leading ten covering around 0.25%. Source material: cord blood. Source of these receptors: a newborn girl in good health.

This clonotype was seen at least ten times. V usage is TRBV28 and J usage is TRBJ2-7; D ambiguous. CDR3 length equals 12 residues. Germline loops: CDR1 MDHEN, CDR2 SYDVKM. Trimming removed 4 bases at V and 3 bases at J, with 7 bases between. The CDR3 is CASSSAIYEQYF. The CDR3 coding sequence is TGTGCCAGCAGTTCGGCCATCTACGAGCAGTACTTC.

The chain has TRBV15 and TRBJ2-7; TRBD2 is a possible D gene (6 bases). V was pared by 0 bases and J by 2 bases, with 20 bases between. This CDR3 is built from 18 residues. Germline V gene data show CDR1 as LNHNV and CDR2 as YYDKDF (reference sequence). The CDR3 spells CATSRDLLYSGLPYEQYF. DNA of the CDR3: TGTGCCACCAGCAGAGATCTACTGTACAGCGGGCTCCCCTACGAGCAGTACTTC.

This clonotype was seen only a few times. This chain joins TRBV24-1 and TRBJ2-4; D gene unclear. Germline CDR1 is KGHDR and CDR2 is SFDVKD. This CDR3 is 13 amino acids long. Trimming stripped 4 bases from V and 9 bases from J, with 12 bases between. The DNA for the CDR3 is TGTGCCACCAGTGACCTTAGGGATACCATTCAGTACTTC. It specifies CATSDLRDTIQYF.

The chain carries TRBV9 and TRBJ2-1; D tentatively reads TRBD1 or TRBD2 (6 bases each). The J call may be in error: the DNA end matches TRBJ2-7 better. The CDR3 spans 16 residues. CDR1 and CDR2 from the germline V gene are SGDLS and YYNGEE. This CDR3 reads CASSHRDTSSYNEQYF. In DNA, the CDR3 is TGTGCCAGCAGCCACCGGGACACTAGCTCCTACAATGAGCAGTACTTC.

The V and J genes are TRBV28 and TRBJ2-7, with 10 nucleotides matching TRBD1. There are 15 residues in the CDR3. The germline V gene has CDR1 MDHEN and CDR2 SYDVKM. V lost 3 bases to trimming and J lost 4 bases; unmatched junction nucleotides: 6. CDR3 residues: CASSFSDRGAYEQYF. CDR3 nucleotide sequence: TGTGCCAGCAGTTTCTCGGACAGGGGGGCGTACGAGCAGTACTTC.

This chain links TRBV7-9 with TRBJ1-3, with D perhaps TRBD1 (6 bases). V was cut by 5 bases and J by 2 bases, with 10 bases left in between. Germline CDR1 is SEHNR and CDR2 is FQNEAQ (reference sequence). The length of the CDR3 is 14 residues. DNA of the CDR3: TGTGCCAGCAGCACTCGGACAGCTGGAAACACCATATATTTT. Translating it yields CASSTRTAGNTIYF.

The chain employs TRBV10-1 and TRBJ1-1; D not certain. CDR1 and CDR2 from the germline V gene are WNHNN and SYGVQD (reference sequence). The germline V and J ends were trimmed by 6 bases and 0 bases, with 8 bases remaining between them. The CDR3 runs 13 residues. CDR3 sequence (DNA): TGCGCCAGCAGAGACGGAATGAACACTGAAGCTTTCTTT. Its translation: CASRDGMNTEAFF.

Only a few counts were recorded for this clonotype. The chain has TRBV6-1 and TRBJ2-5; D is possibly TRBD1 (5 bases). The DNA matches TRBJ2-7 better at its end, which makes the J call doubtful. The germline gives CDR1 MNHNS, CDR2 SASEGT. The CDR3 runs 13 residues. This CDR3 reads CASSSGRVHEQYF. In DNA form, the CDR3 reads TGTGCCAGCTCTTCGGGCAGGGTACACGAGCAGTACTTC.

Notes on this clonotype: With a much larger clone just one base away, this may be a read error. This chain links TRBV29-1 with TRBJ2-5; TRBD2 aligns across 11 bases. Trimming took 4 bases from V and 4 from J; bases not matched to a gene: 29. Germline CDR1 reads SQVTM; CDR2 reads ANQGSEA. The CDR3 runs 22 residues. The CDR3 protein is CSVGDRAPTFLAGGPYLETQYF. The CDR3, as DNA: TGCAGCGTTGGGGACAGGGCCCCTACATTTCTAGCGGGAGGCCCGTACCTAGAGACCCAGTACTTC.

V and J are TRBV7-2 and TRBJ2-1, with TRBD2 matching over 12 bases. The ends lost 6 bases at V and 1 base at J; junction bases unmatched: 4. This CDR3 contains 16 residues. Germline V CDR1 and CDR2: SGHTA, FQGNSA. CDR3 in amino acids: CASRSTSGGSYNEQFF. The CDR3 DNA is TGTGCCAGCAGGTCGACTAGCGGGGGATCCTACAATGAGCAGTTCTTC.

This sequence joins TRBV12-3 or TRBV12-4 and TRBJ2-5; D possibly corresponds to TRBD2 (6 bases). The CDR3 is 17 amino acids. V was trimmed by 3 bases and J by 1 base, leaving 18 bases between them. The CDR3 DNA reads TGTGCCAGCAGTTTCTCCCATCTACTAGCCTTCCAAGAGACCCAGTACTTC. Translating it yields CASSFSHLLAFQETQYF.

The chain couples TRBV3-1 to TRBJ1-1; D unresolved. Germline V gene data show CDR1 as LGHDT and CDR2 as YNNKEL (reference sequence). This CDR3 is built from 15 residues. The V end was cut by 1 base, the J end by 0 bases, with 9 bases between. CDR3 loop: CASSQVGLMNTEAFF. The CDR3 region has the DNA TGTGCCAGCAGCCAAGTAGGACTTATGAACACTGAAGCTTTCTTT.

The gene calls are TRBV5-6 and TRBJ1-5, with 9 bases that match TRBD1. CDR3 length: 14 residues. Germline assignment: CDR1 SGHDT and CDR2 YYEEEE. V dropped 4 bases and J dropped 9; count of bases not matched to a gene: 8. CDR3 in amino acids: CASSPGGQGVPQHF. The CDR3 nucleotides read TGTGCCAGCAGCCCAGGGGGACAGGGTGTGCCCCAGCATTTT. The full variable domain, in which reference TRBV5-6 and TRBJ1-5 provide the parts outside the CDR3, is DAGVTQSPTHLIKTRGQQVTLRCSPKSGHDTVSWYQQALGQGPQFIFQYYEEEERQRGNFPDRFSGHQFPNYSSELNVNALLLGDSALYLCASSPGGQGVPQHFGDGTRLSIL.